The next 10 T cell receptor beta chains were all read from a single sample in a study of vaccination and CD4 T cells after COVID-19. Treatment given: roughly ten-day PBMC culture with coronavirus spike peptide pools or control peptides (ViraFEST assay). These TCRs are of unknown antigen specificity. Cultured CD4+ T-cell DNA underwent Oncomine TCR Beta short-read sequencing. TCRdb redid the calling of the PCR reads with MiXCR, one entry per CDR3 protein. The table lists under 15,000 distinct CDR3 sequences, around 42% of them singletons, with 20% to 25% in the top ten. Sequencing used CD4+ T cells from blood, cultured in vitro, obtained before SARS-CoV-2 vaccination. These receptor sequences come from a human donor who had recovered from COVID-19.

This clonotype was counted a single time. V is TRBV5-6 and J is TRBJ1-2, with 7 bases aligning to TRBD1. CDR1 is SGHDT and CDR2 is YYEEEE in the germline V gene. Trimming took 1 base from V and 13 from J; bases not matched to a gene: 13. CDR3 length: 14 residues. CDR3 in DNA: TGTGCCAGCAGCTTGCGGGCAGGGGGATCAGTCTGCACCTTC. Its protein is CASSLRAGGSVCTF. The full variable domain, with the rest looked up from reference TRBV5-6 and TRBJ1-2, is DAGVTQSPTHLIKTRGQQVTLRCSPKSGHDTVSWYQQALGQGPQFIFQYYEEEERQRGNFPDRFSGHQFPNYSSELNVNALLLGDSALYLCASSLRAGGSVCTFGSGTRLTVV.

This clonotype was found a few times. The chain carries TRBV6-2 or TRBV6-3 and TRBJ2-7; the D is unclear. The CDR3 runs 12 residues. Between the trimmed V and J ends, which lost 5 bases and 9 bases, there was a span of 14 bases. Germline loops: CDR1 MNHEY, CDR2 SVGEGT. Written as DNA, the CDR3 is TGTGCCAGCAGTCCGCCCCGACTCGTGCAGTACTTC. Translated, it gives CASSPPRLVQYF.

The chain carries TRBV12-3 or TRBV12-4 and TRBJ2-7, with TRBD1 identical over 7 bases. CDR3 length: 15 residues. V was pared by 5 bases and J by 1 base, with 8 bases of the junction left unmatched. CDR3 DNA: TGTGCCAGCAGTACCAGACAGGGTGGATCCTACGAGCAGTACTTC. Translated: CASSTRQGGSYEQYF.

The genes are TRBV10-3 and TRBJ2-1, with 10 bases that match TRBD2. The CDR3 length is 15 residues. CDR1 is ENHRY and CDR2 is SYGVKD in the germline V gene. J gave up 7 bases and V 10 bases, and 13 bases lay outside the gene matches. The CDR3 spells CATGGLAGASNEQFF. The CDR3 bases are TGTGCCACAGGCGGGCTAGCGGGAGCTTCGAATGAGCAGTTCTTC.

This clonotype came up a few times. This chain joins TRBV15 and TRBJ2-1; 7 positions agree with TRBD2. Per the germline V gene, CDR1 is LNHNV and CDR2 is YYDKDF (reference sequence). Unmatched junction bases numbered 7, after V lost 0 bases and J lost 5 bases. The CDR3 contains 16 residues. CDR3 amino acids: CATSRERLAVNNEQFF. The CDR3 bases are TGTGCCACCAGCAGAGAACGTCTAGCGGTTAACAATGAGCAGTTCTTC.

This sequence joins TRBV27 and TRBJ2-1; TRBD1 matches at 9 bases. This CDR3 has 13 amino acids. CDR1 and CDR2 from the germline V gene are MNHEY and SMNVEV (reference sequence). Trimming took 6 bases from V and 7 from J; bases not matched to a gene: 4. The chain's CDR3 is CASRTGGGNEQFF. The CDR3 bases are TGTGCCAGCAGGACAGGGGGTGGTAATGAGCAGTTCTTC.

This rearrangement joins TRBV20-1 to TRBJ2-1; 13 nucleotides agree with TRBD2. The J segment lost 5 bases and the V segment lost 5 bases, leaving 6 bases of the junction unmatched. Per germline, CDR1 DFQATT and CDR2 SNEGSKA (reference sequence). This CDR3 is 15 amino acids long. The CDR3 DNA follows: TGCAGTGCTTACAGACTAGCGGGAGGTGACAATGAGCAGTTCTTC. Amino acids: CSAYRLAGGDNEQFF.

The chain is built from TRBV7-9 and TRBJ2-2, with D possibly being TRBD2 (6 bases). The CDR3 is 14 residues long. Germline lookup yields CDR1 SEHNR and CDR2 FQNEAQ (reference sequence). Trimming took 2 bases from V and 5 from J, leaving 9 bases between them. The CDR3 is CASSLTSTTGELFF. DNA for the CDR3: TGTGCCAGCAGCTTAACTAGCACTACCGGGGAGCTGTTTTTT.

This clonotype is medium-sized (0.01 to 0.1%) within its sample. The chain recombines TRBV6-1 with TRBJ1-5; possibly TRBD1 for D (5 bases). The germline gives CDR1 MNHNS, CDR2 SASEGT. V lost 6 bases and J lost 4, with 19 bases in between. The CDR3 spans 16 residues. CDR3: CASRPRPQGGNQPQHF. CDR3 DNA sequence: TGTGCCAGCAGACCGAGACCCCAGGGCGGGAATCAGCCCCAGCATTTT.

The CDR3 reads CASSYSEGGGNTIYF. Here the CDR3 DNA reads TGTGCCAGCAGTTACTCAGAGGGCGGAGGAAACACCATATATTTT. The chain uses TRBV6-5 and TRBJ1-3; D ambiguous. Trimming took 0 bases from V and 4 from J, leaving 10 bases between them. Per the germline V gene, CDR1 is MNHEY and CDR2 is SVGAGI. CDR3 length: 15 amino acids.